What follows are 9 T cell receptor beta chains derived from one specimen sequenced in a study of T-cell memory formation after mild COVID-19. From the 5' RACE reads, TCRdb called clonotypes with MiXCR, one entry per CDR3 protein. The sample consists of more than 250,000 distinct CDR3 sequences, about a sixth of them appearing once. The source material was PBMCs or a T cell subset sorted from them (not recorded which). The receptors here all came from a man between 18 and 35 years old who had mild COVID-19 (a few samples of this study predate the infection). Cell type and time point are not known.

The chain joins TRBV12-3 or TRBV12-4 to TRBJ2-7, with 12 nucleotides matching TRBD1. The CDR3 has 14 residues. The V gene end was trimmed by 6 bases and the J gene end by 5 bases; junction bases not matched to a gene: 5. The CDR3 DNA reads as TGTGCCAGCAGCCTCGGGACAGGGGGCCACGAGCAGTACGTC. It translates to CASSLGTGGHEQYV.

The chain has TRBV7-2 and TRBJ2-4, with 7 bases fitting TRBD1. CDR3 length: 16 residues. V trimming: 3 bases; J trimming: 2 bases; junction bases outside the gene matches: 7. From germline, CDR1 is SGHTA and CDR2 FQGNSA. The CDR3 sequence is CASSFVGRGPKNIQYF. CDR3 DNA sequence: TGTGCCAGCAGCTTCGTGGGAAGGGGGCCCAAAAACATTCAGTACTTC.

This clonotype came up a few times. In DNA form, the CDR3 reads TGCAGTGCTAGATTCGCGGGGGGGCCCGGGGAGCTGTTTTTT. Translation: CSARFAGGPGELFF. J is TRBJ2-2 and V is TRBV20-1; 9 bases align to TRBD2. J was trimmed by 6 bases and V by 2 bases; bases with no gene match: 4. Germline CDR1 is DFQATT and CDR2 is SNEGSKA (reference sequence). There are 14 residues in the CDR3.

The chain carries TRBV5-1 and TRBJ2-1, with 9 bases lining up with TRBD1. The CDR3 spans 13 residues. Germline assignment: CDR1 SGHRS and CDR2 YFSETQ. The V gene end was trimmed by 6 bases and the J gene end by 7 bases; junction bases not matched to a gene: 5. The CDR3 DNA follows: TGCGCCAGCACACCCGGGACAGGGAATGAGCAGTTCTTC. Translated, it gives CASTPGTGNEQFF.

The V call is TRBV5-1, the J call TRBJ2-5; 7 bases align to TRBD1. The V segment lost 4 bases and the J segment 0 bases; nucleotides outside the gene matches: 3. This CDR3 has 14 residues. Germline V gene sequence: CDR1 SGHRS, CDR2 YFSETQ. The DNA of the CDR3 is TGCGCCAGCAGCACCGGACAGGACCAAGAGACCCAGTACTTC. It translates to CASSTGQDQETQYF.

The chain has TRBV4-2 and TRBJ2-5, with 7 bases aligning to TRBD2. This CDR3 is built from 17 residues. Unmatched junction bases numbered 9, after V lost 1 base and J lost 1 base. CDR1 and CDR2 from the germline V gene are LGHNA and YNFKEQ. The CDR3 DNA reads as TGTGCCAGCAGCCAAGGGTCGACTAGCCCGACCCAAGAGACCCAGTACTTC. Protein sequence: CASSQGSTSPTQETQYF.

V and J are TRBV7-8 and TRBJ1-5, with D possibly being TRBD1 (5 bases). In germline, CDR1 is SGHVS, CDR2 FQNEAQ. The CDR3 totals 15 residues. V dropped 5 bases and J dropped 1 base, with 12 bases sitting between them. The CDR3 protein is CASSEKGPSNQPQHF. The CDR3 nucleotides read TGTGCCAGCAGCGAAAAGGGGCCGAGCAATCAGCCCCAGCATTTT.

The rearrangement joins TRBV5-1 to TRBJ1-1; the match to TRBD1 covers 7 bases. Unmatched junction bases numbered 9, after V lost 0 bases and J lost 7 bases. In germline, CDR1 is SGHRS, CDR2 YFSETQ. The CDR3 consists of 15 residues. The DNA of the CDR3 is TGCGCCAGCAGCTTGGGAGCAGGGGGGAACGGTGAAGCTTTCTTT. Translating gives CASSLGAGGNGEAFF. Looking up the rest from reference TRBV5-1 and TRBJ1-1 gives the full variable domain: KAGVTQTPRYLIKTRGQQVTLSCSPISGHRSVSWYQQTPGQGLQFLFEYFSETQRNKGNFPGRFSGRQFSNSRSEMNVSTLELGDSALYLCASSLGAGGNGEAFFGQGTRLTVV.

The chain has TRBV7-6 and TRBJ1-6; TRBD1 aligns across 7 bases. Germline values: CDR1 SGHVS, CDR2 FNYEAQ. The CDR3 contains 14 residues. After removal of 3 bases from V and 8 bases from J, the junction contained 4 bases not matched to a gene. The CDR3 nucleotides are TGTGCCAGCAGCTTTCAGGGGGGGGATTCACCCCTCCACTTT. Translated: CASSFQGGDSPLHF.